This T cell receptor (beta chain) was documented in a study of cytomegalovirus exposure and HLA in healthy donors. Study details: A later analysis reported the 120 or so validation repertoires used the same platform as the approximately 700 first-cohort repertoires. Study results and limitations: The authors listed approximately 150 TCR beta chains as cytomegalovirus-associated.

This table comes from immunoSEQ multiplex PCR, and its TCRdb copy is limited to in-frame clones, with some not included. The sample has over 60,000 clones; about 94% are singletons. The V end was cut by 4 bases, the J end by 7 bases, with 17 bases between. The CDR3 is made up of 14 amino acids. Germline CDR1 is MDHEN and CDR2 is SYDVKM. Worth noting for this clone: Its antigen remains unidentified.

The sample comprised PBMCs. This chain connects TRBV28 to TRBJ2-7; D unclear. The clonotype comes from a man younger than 35 in good health and CMV-seropositive. CDR3 sequence: CASSYREAAREQYF. CDR3 in DNA: TGTGCCAGCAGTTATAGAGAGGCAGCTAGGGAGCAGTACTTC.